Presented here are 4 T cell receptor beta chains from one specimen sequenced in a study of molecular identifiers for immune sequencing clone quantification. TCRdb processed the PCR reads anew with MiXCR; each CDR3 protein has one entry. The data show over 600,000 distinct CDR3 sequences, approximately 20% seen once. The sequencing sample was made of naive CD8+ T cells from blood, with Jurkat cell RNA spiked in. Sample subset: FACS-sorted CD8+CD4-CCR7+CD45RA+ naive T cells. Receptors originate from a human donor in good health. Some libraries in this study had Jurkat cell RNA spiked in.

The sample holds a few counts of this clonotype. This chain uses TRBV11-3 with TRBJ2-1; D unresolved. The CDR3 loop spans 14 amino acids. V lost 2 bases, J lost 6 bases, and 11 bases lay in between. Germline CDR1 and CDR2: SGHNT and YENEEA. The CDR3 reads CASSLNSPGNEQFF. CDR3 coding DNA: TGTGCCAGCAGCTTAAACTCCCCTGGCAATGAGCAGTTCTTC. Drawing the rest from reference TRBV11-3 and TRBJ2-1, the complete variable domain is EAGVVQSPRYKIIEKKQPVAFWCNPISGHNTLYWYLQNLGQGPELLIRYENEEAVDDSQLPKDRFSAERLKGVDSTLKIQPAELGDSAVYLCASSLNSPGNEQFFGPGTRLTVL.

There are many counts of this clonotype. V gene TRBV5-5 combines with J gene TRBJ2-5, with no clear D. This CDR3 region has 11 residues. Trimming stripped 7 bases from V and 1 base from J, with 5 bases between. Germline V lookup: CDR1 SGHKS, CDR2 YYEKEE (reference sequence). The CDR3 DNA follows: TGTGCCAGCGGACGCCAAGAGACCCAGTACTTC. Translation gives CASGRQETQYF.

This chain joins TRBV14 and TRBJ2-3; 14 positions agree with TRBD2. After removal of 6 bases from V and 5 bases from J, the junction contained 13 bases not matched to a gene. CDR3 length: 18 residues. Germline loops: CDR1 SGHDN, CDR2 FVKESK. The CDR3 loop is CASSLPVGLAGAGDTQYF. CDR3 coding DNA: TGTGCCAGCAGTCTTCCCGTGGGACTAGCGGGAGCAGGAGATACGCAGTATTTT.

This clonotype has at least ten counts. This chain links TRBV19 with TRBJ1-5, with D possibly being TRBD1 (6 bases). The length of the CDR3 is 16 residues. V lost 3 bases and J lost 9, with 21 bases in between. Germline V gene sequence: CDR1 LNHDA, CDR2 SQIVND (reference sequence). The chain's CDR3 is CASSIGTRGEVLPQHF. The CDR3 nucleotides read TGTGCCAGTAGTATTGGGACAAGGGGTGAAGTTTTGCCCCAGCATTTT. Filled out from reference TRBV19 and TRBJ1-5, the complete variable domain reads DGGITQSPKYLFRKEGQNVTLSCEQNLNHDAMYWYRQDPGQGLRLIYYSQIVNDFQKGDIAEGYSVSREKKESFPLTVTSAQKNPTAFYLCASSIGTRGEVLPQHFGDGTRLSIL.